This T cell receptor beta chain was identified during a study of CXCR3-negative and CXCR3-positive naive CD8 T cells. Findings and caveats of the study: In naive cells, CXCR3-negative and CXCR3-positive subsets had similar TRBV-TRBJ usage; memory cells differed. TRB CDR3s were more hydrophobic in CXCR3-positive than in CXCR3-negative naive cells.

Libraries of TRB cDNA were made by 5' RACE and carried UMIs. TCRdb reprocessed the 5' RACE reads and keeps a single row for each CDR3 protein, giving no DNA. The repertoire shows roughly 70,000 distinct CDR3 sequences; the top ten hold over 1.3%. For this clonotype: Its specificity is unknown.

Triplicate 300,000-cell sorts were made of each CD8+ T cell subset. Naivety in CD8+ T cells corresponded to a CD45RO-CCR7+CD27+CD95- phenotype. The CDR3 extends over 15 amino acids. Germline lookup yields CDR1 SGHTA and CDR2 FQGTGA. This chain links TRBV7-3 with TRBJ2-1; TCRdb proposes TRBD2, but this gene call is untestable without DNA. What was sequenced was naive CXCR3- CD8+ T cells from blood. The subset here: CD45RO-CCR7+CD27+CD95- naive CD8+ T cells lacking CXCR3 (TNR3-). The receptor's source is a human donor in good health. Some clones in this sample may be carry-over from other donors' samples. The CDR3 spells CASSLMGGGDNEQFF.